This entry describes one TCR beta chain. This sample was taken from a study of blood T cell repertoires in COVID-19. As for the study in general: Acute and convalescent COVID-19 specimens originated in the United States, Italy and Spain. In each case, the material was cDNA or gDNA derived from T cells, B-cell-depleted T cells, or PBMCs.

In Seattle, patients joined the study during active infection and were tracked longitudinally. The V and J ends lost 0 bases and 0 bases respectively, with 11 bases between them. This CDR3 contains 16 residues. Germline loops: CDR1 LGHDT, CDR2 YNNKEL (reference sequence). Data came from immunoSEQ multiplex PCR; TCRdb stores just in-frame clones and leaves some out. Of some 130,000 clones detected, more than 75% appear once; the ten largest clones hold approximately 10%. J is TRBJ1-2 and V is TRBV3-1 (or the pseudogene TRBV3-2); TRBD1 is a possible D gene (5 bases). This receptor was obtained from a woman in her 70s with COVID-19, enrolled during active disease. The sequenced sample was peripheral blood. In DNA, the CDR3 is TGTGCCAGCAGCCAAGATAACCGACAGCCTAACTATGGCTACACCTTC. Protein product: CASSQDNRQPNYGYTF.